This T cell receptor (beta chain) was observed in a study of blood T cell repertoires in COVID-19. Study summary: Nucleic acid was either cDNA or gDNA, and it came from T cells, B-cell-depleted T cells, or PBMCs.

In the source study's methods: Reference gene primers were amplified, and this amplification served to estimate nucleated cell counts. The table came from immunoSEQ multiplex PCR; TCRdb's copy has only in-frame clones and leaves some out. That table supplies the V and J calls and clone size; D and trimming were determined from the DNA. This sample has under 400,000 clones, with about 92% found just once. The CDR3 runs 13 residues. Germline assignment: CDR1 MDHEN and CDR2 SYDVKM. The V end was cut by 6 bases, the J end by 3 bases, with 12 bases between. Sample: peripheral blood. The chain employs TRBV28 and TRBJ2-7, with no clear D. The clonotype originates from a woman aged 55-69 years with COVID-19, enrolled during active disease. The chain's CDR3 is CASRATPIYEQYF. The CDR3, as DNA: TGTGCCAGCAGGGCGACACCGATCTACGAGCAGTACTTC. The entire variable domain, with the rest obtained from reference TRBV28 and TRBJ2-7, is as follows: DVKVTQSSRYLVKRTGEKVFLECVQDMDHENMFWYRQDPGLGLRLIYFSYDVKMKEKGDIPEGYSVSREKKERFSLILESASTNQTSMYLCASRATPIYEQYFGPGTRLTVT.